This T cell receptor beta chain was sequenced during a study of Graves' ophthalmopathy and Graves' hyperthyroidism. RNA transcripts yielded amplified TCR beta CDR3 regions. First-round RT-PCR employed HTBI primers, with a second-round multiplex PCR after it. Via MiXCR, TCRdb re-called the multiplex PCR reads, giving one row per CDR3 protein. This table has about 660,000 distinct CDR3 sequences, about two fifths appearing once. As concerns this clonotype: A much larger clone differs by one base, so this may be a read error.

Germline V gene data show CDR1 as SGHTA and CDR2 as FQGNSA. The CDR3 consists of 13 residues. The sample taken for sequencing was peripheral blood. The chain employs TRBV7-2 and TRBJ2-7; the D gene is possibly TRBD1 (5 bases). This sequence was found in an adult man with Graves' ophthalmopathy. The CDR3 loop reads CASSLGGRYERYF. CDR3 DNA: TGTGCCAGCAGCTTAGGGGGCCGCTACGAGCGGTACTTC.